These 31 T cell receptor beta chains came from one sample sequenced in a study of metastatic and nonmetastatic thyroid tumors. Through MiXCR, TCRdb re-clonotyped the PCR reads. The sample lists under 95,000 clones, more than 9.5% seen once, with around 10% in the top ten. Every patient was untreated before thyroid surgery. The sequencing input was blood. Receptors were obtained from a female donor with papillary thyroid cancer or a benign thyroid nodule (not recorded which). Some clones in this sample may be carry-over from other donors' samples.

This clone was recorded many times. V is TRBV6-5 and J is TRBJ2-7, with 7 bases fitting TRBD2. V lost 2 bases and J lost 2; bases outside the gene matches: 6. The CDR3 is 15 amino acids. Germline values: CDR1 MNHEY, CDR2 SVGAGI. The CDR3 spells CASSYGASGPYEQYF. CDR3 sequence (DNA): TGTGCCAGCAGTTACGGGGCTAGCGGCCCCTACGAGCAGTACTTC.

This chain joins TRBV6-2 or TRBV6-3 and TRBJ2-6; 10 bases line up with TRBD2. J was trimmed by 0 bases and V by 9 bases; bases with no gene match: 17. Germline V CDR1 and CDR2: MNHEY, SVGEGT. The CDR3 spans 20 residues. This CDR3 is CASSRTLLAGRNSGANVLTF. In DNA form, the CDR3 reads TGTGCCAGTAGTCGCACCTTACTAGCGGGAAGGAACTCTGGGGCCAACGTCCTGACTTTC.

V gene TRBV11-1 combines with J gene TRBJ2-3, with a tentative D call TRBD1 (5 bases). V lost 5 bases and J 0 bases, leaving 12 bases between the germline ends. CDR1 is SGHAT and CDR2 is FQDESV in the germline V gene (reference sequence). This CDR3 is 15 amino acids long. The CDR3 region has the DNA TGTGCCAGCAGCCTCCTGACAGCTAGCACAGATACGCAGTATTTT. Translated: CASSLLTASTDTQYF.

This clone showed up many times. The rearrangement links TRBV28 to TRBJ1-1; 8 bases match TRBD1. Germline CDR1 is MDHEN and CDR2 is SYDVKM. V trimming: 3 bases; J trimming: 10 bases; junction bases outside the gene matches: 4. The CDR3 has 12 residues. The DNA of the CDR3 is TGTGCCAGCAGTTTTCAGGGGGCGGGAGCTTTCTTT. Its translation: CASSFQGAGAFF.

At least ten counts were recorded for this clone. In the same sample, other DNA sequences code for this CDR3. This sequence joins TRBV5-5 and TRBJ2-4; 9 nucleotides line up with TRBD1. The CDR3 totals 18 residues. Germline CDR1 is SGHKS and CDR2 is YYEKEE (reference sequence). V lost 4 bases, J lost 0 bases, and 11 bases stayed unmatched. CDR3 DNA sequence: TGTGCCAGCAGCCGTCTAAATAGGGACAGGGTAGCCAAAAACATTCAGTACTTC. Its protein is CASSRLNRDRVAKNIQYF.

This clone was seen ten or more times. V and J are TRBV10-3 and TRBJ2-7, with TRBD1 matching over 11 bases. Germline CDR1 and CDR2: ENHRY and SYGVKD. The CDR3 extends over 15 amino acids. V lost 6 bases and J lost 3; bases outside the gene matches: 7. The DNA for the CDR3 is TGTGCCATCAGGGGGGACAGGGGGTTAAACTACGAGCAGTACTTC. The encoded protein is CAIRGDRGLNYEQYF.

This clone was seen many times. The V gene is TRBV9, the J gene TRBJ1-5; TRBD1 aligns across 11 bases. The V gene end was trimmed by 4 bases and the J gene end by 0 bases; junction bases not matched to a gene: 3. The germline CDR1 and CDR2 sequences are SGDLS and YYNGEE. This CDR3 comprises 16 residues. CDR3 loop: CASSSGQGASNQPQHF. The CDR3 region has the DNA TGTGCCAGCAGCTCCGGACAGGGGGCTAGCAATCAGCCCCAGCATTTT.

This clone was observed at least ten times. CDR3 region: CASSQRTRIQPQHF. The CDR3 DNA is TGTGCCAGCAGCCAACGAACTCGGATACAGCCCCAGCATTTT. The V call is TRBV14, the J call TRBJ1-5; D is unresolved. This CDR3 comprises 14 residues. CDR1 is SGHDN and CDR2 is FVKESK in the germline V gene. Trimming took 2 bases from V and 7 from J, leaving 12 bases between them. The full variable domain, completed using reference TRBV14 and TRBJ1-5, is EAGVTQFPSHSVIEKGQTVTLRCDPISGHDNLYWYRRVMGKEIKFLLHFVKESKQDESGMPNNRFLAERTGGTYSTLKVQPAELEDSGVYFCASSQRTRIQPQHFGDGTRLSIL.

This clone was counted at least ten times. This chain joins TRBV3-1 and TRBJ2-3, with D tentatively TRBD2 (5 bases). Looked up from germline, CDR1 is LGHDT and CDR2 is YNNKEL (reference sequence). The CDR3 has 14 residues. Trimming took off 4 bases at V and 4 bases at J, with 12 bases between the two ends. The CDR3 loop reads CASSPEDWSDTQYF. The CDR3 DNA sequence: TGTGCCAGCAGCCCGGAGGACTGGTCAGATACGCAGTATTTT.

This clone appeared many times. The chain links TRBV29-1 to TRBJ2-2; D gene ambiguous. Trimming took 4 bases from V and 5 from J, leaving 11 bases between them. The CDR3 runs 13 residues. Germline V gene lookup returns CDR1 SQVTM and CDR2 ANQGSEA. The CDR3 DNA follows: TGCAGCGTTGCCTGGGTCTCTACCGGGGAGCTGTTTTTT. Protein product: CSVAWVSTGELFF.

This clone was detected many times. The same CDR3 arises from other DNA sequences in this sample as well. CDR3 sequence: CASSLGGGVLHGYTF. As DNA, the CDR3 is TGTGCCAGCAGTTTAGGGGGGGGGGTTCTTCATGGCTACACCTTC. This sequence joins TRBV28 and TRBJ1-2; D might be TRBD1 (5 bases). The CDR3 covers 15 residues. Germline V gives CDR1 MDHEN, CDR2 SYDVKM. Between the trimmed V and J ends, which lost 2 bases and 6 bases, there was a span of 16 bases.

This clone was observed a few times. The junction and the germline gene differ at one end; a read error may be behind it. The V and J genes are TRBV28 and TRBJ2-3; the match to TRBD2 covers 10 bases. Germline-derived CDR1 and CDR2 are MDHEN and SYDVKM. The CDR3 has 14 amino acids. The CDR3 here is CASKSGRARDTRYF. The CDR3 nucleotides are TGTGCCAGCAAGAGCGGGAGGGCCCGGGATACGCGGTATTTT.

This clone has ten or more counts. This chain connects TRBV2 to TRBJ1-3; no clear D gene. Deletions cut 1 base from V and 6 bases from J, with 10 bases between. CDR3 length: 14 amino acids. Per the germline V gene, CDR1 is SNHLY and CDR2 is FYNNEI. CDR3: CASSEGNRLNTIYF. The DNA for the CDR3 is TGTGCCAGCAGTGAAGGAAACAGACTAAACACCATATATTTT.

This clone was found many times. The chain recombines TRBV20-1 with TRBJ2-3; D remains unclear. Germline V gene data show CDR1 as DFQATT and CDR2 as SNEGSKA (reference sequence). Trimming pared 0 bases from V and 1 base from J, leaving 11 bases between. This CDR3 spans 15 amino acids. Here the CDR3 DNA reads TGCAGTGCTAGAGACCCCCGGCTGGGCACAGATACGCAGTATTTT. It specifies CSARDPRLGTDTQYF.

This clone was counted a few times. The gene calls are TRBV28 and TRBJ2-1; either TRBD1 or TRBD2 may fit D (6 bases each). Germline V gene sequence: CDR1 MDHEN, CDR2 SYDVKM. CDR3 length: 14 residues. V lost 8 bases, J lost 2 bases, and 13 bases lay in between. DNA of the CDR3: TGTGCCAGCGGAGGTGGGGGGCCCTACAATGAGCAGTTCTTC. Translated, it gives CASGGGGPYNEQFF.

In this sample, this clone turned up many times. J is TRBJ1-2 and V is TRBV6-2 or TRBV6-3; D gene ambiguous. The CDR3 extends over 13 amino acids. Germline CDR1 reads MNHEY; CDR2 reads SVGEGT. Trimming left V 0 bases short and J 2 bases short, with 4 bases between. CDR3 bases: TGTGCCAGCAGTTACTCCGGCAACTATGGCTACACCTTC. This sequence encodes CASSYSGNYGYTF.

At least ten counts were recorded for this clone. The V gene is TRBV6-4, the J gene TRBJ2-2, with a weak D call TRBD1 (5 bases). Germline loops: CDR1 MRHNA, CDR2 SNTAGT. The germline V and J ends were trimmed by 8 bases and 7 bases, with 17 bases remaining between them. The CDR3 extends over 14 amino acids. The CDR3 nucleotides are TGTGCCAGCGGTGGCAAGGGGTGGGGCGGGGAGCTGTTTTTT. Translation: CASGGKGWGGELFF.

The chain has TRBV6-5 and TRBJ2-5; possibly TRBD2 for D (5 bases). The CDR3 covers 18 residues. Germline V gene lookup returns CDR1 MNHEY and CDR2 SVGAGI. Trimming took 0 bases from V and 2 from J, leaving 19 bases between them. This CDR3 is CASSYSRVKPTGQETQYF. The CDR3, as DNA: TGTGCCAGCAGTTACTCGAGAGTAAAGCCGACGGGACAAGAGACCCAGTACTTC.

CDR3 amino acids: CSASARLAGGDEQYF. CDR3 DNA: TGCAGTGCTTCCGCTCGACTAGCGGGAGGAGACGAGCAGTACTTC. The V gene is TRBV20-1, the J gene TRBJ2-7; 13 bases fit TRBD2. CDR3 length: 15 residues. CDR1 is DFQATT and CDR2 is SNEGSKA in the germline V gene (reference sequence). The junction had 9 bases not matched to a gene; V was cut back by 5 bases and J by 5 bases.

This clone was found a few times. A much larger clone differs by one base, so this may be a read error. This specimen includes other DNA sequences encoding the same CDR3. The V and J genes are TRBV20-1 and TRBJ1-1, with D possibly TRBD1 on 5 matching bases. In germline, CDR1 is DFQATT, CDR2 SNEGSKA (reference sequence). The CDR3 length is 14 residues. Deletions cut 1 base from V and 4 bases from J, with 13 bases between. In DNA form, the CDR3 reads TGCAGTGCTAGAGTAGGGGTGGCGGGCACTGAAGCTTTCTTT. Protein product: CSARVGVAGTEAFF.

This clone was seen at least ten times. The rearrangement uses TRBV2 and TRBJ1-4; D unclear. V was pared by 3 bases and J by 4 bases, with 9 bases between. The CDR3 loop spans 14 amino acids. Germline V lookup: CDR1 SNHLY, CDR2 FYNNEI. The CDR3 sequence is CASSEGRLNEKLFF. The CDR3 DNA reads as TGTGCCAGCAGTGAGGGCAGACTTAATGAAAAACTGTTTTTT.

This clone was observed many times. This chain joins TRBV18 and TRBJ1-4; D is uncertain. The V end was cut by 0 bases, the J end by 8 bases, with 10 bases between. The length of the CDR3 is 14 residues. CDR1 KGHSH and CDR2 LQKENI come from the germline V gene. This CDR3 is CASSPPSEAEKLFF. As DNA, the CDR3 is TGTGCCAGCTCACCACCCTCGGAGGCGGAAAAACTGTTTTTT.

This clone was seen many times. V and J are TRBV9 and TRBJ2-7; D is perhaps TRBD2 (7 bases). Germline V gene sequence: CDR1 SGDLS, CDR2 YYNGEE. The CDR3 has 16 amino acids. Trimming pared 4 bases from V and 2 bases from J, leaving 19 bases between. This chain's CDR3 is CASSPRGAGGTYEQYF. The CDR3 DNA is TGTGCCAGCAGCCCCCGGGGGGCCGGGGGTACCTACGAGCAGTACTTC.

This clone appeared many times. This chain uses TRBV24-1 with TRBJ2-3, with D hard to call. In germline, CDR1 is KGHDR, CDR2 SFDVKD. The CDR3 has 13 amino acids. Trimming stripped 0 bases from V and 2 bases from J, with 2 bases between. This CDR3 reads CATSDLLTDTQYF. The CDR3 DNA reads TGTGCCACCAGTGATTTGCTCACAGATACGCAGTATTTT.

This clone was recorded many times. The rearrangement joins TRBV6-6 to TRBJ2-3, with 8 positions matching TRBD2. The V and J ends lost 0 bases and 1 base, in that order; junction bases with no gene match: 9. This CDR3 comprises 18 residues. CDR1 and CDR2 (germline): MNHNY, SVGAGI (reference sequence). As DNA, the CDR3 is TGTGCCAGCAGTTACTCTGATGTCGGGAGGGGGGGCACAGATACGCAGTATTTT. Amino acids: CASSYSDVGRGGTDTQYF.

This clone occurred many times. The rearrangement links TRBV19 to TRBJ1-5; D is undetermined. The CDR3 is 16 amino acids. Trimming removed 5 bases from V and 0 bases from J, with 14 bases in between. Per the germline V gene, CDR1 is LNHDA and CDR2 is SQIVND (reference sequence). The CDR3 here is CASSPKQLYSNQPQHF. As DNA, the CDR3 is TGTGCCAGTAGTCCCAAACAACTTTATAGCAATCAGCCCCAGCATTTT.

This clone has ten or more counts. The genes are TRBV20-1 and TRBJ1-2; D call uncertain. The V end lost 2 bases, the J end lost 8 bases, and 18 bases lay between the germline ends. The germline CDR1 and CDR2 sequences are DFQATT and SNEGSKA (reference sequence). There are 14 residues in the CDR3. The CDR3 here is CSARIPLEGNGYTF. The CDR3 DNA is TGCAGTGCTAGAATCCCCCTAGAAGGTAACGGCTACACCTTC.

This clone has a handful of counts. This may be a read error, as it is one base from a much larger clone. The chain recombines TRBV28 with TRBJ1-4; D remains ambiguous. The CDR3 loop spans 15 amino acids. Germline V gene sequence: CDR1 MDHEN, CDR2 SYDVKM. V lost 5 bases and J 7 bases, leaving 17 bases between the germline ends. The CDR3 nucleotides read TGTGCCAGCAGTCTTGGGGTCAGTGGGCTTGAAAAACTGTTTTTT. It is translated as CASSLGVSGLEKLFF. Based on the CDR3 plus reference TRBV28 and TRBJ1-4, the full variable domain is DVKVTQSSRYLVKRTGEKVFLECVQDMDHENMFWYRQDPGLGLRLIYFSYDVKMKEKGDIPEGYSVSREKKERFSLILESASTNQTSMYLCASSLGVSGLEKLFFGSGTQLSVL.

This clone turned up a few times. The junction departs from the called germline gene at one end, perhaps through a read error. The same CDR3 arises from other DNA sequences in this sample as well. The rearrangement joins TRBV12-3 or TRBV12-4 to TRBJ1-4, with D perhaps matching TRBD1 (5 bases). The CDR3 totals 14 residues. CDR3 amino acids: CASSLGAQSEKLFF. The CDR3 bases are TGTGCCAGCAGCTTAGGGGCGCAGTCGGAAAAACTGTTTTTT.

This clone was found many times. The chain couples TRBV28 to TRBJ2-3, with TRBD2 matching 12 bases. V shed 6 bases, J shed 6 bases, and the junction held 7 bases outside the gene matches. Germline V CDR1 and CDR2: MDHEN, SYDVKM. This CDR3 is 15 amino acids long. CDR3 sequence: CASSQTSGRWDTQYF. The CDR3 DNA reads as TGTGCCAGCAGCCAGACTAGCGGGAGATGGGATACGCAGTATTTT.

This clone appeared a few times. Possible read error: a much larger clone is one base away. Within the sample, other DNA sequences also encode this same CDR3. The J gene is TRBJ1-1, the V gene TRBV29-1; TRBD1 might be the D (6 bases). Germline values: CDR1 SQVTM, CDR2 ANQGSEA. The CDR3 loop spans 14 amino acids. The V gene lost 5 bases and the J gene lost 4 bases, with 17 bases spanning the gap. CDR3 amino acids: CSVSSRTGITEAFF. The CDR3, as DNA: TGCAGCGTTAGTTCCCGAACAGGGATCACTGAAGCTTTCTTT.